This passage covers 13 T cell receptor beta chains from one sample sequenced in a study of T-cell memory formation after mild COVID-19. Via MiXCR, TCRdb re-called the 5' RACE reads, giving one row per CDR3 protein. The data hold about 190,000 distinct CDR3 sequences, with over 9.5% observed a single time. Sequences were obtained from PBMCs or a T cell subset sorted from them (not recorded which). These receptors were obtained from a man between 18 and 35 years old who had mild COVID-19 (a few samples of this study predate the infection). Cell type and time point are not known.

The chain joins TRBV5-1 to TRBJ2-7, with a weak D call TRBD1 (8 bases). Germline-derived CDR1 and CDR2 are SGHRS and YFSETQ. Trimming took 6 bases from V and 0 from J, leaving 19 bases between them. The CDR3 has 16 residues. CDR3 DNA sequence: TGCGCCAGCACCCGGGGGGACAGGTGGAACTCCTACGAGCAGTACTTC. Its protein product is CASTRGDRWNSYEQYF. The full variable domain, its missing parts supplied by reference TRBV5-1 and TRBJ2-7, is KAGVTQTPRYLIKTRGQQVTLSCSPISGHRSVSWYQQTPGQGLQFLFEYFSETQRNKGNFPGRFSGRQFSNSRSEMNVSTLELGDSALYLCASTRGDRWNSYEQYFGPGTRLTVT.

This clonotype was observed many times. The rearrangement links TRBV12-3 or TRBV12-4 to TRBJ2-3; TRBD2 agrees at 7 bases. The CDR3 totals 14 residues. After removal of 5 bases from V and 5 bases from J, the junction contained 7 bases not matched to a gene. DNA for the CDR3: TGTGCCAGCAGTCCCCGGGACTATGGAGATACGCAGTATTTT. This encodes CASSPRDYGDTQYF.

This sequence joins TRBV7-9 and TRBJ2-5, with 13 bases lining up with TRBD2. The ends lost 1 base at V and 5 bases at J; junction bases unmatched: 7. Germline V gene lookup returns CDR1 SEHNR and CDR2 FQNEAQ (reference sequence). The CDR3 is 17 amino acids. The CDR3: CASSLGTSGGGGETQYF. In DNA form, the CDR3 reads TGTGCCAGCAGCTTAGGGACTAGCGGGGGCGGCGGCGAGACCCAGTACTTC.

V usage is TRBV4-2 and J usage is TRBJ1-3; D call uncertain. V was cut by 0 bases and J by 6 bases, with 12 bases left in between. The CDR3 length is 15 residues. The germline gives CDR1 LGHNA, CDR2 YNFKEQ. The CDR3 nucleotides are TGTGCCAGCAGCCAAGATCGCGGACCCCTAAACACCATATATTTT. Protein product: CASSQDRGPLNTIYF.

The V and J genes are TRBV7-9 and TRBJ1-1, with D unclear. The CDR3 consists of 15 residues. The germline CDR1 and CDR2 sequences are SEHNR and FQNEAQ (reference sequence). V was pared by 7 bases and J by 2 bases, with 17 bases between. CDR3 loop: CASTRNWASNTEAFF. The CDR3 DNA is TGTGCCAGCACCCGAAATTGGGCAAGTAACACTGAAGCTTTCTTT.

DNA of the CDR3: TGCGCCAGCAGCTTGTTGCCTTCGGGGACCCAGTACTTC. Its protein is CASSLLPSGTQYF. The chain links TRBV5-1 to TRBJ2-5; D uncertain. Per germline, CDR1 SGHRS and CDR2 YFSETQ. Trimming removed 1 base from V and 7 bases from J, with 11 bases in between. The length of the CDR3 is 13 residues.

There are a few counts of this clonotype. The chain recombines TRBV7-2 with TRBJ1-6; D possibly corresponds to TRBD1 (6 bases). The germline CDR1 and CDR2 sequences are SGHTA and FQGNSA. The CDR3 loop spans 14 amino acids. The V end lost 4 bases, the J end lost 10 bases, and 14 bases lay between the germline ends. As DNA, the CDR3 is TGTGCCAGCAGCTGGGCGGCAGGGGAATCACCCCTCCACTTT. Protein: CASSWAAGESPLHF.

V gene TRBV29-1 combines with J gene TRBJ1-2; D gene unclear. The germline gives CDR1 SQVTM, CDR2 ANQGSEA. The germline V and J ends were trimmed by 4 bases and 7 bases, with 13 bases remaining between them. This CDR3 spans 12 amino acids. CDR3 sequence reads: CSVVVDLGGYTF. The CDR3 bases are TGCAGCGTTGTAGTCGACCTGGGTGGCTACACCTTC.

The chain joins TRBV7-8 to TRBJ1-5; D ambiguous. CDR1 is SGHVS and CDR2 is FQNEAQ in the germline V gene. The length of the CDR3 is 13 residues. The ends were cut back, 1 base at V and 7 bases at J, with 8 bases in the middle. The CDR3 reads CASSLVDYQPQHF. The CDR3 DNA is TGTGCCAGCAGCTTAGTCGATTACCAGCCCCAGCATTTT.

The CDR3 DNA sequence: TGTGCCAGCAGTTACTCAACCCGGGCCTCCTACGAGCAGTACTTC. It codes for CASSYSTRASYEQYF. The chain carries TRBV6-5 and TRBJ2-7; no definite D call. Trimming stripped 0 bases from V and 0 bases from J, with 9 bases between. Germline loops: CDR1 MNHEY, CDR2 SVGAGI. This CDR3 has 15 amino acids.

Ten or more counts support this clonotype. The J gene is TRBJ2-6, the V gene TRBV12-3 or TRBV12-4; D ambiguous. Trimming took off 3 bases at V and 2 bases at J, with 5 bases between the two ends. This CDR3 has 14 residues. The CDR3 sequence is CASSFKTGANVLTF. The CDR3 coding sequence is TGTGCCAGCAGTTTCAAGACTGGGGCCAACGTCCTGACTTTC.

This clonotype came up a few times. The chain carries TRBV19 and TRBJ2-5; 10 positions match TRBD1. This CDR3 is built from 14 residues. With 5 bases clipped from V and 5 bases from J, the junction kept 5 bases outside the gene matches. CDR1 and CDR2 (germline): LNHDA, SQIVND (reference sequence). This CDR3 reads CASSDRGLEETQYF. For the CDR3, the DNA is TGTGCCAGTAGTGACAGGGGGCTGGAGGAGACCCAGTACTTC.

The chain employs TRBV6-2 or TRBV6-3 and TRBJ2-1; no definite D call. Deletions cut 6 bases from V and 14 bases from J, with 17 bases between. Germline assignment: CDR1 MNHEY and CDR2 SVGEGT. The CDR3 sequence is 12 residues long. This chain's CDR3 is CASSQTVGWEFF. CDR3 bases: TGTGCCAGCAGCCAAACGGTAGGGTGGGAGTTCTTC.